This record covers a single TCR beta chain. This record belongs to a study of T cell changes during pregnancy in multiple sclerosis. Per germline, CDR1 MNHNS and CDR2 SASEGT. The CDR3 covers 14 residues. After removal of 6 bases from V and 7 bases from J, the junction contained 8 bases not matched to a gene. The assay was immunoSEQ multiplex PCR, and TCRdb's table has in-frame clones only and misses some. The sample carries approximately 98,000 clones, around 92% recorded once. This specimen was peripheral blood, taken after pregnancy. The chain carries TRBV6-1 and TRBJ2-7; 11 bases fit TRBD2. The receptor was derived from a female donor in good health, enrolled as a control in a pregnancy study. CDR3 nucleotides: TGTGCCAGCAGCGATTTAGCGGGAGGGGGGGAGCAGTACTTC. Its protein product is CASSDLAGGGEQYF.